Presented here are 10 T cell receptor beta chains from one specimen sequenced in a study of blood T cell repertoires in COVID-19. Measured with immunoSEQ multiplex PCR; TCRdb has only the in-frame clones, and not every one. The sample yields a few hundred thousand clones, approximately 84% seen once. The sample taken for sequencing was peripheral blood. These receptors came from a woman in her twenties or thirties who had recovered from COVID-19.

This clone was recorded once. The chain combines TRBV5-5 with TRBJ1-5, with 11 bases identical to TRBD1. Germline CDR1 and CDR2: SGHKS and YYEKEE (reference sequence). The CDR3 extends over 16 amino acids. Trimming took 5 bases from V and 1 from J; bases not matched to a gene: 5. The CDR3 loop is CASRRTGGESNQPQHF. The CDR3 DNA is TGTGCCAGCAGACGGACAGGGGGCGAAAGCAATCAGCCCCAGCATTTT. Full variable domain (outside the CDR3, taken from reference TRBV5-5 and TRBJ1-5): DAGVTQSPTHLIKTRGQQVTLRCSPISGHKSVSWYQQVLGQGPQFIFQYYEKEERGRGNFPDRFSARQFPNYSSELNVNALLLGDSALYLCASRRTGGESNQPQHFGDGTRLSIL.

J is TRBJ1-1 and V is TRBV3-1 (or the pseudogene TRBV3-2), with 8 bases fitting TRBD1. Germline values: CDR1 LGHDT, CDR2 YNNKEL (reference sequence). The CDR3 covers 15 residues. J gave up 6 bases and V 3 bases, and 9 bases lay outside the gene matches. CDR3 sequence: CASSQGPDRVAEAFF. The CDR3 DNA is TGTGCCAGCAGCCAGGGTCCGGACAGGGTCGCTGAAGCTTTCTTT.

This sequence joins TRBV7-2 and TRBJ1-5; D is ambiguous. Trimming removed 4 bases from V and 0 bases from J, with 10 bases in between. Germline V gene data show CDR1 as SGHTA and CDR2 as FQGNSA. The CDR3 is 15 amino acids. CDR3 sequence (DNA): TGTGCCAGCAGCTGGAGGTGGGGTAGCAATCAGCCCCAGCATTTT. It yields the protein CASSWRWGSNQPQHF.

The rearrangement uses TRBV20-1 and TRBJ2-5; the match to TRBD2 covers 9 bases. J was trimmed by 0 bases and V by 3 bases; bases with no gene match: 5. The CDR3 extends over 15 amino acids. Germline V gene sequence: CDR1 DFQATT, CDR2 SNEGSKA (reference sequence). CDR3 sequence (DNA): TGCAGTGCTAGTTCGGGCGGGAGGGACCAAGAGACCCAGTACTTC. Protein sequence: CSASSGGRDQETQYF.

This rearrangement joins TRBV19 to TRBJ2-1; 8 bases line up with TRBD1. The CDR3 has 17 amino acids. J gave up 6 bases and V 0 bases, and 10 bases lay outside the gene matches. Looked up from germline, CDR1 is LNHDA and CDR2 is SQIVND (reference sequence). CDR3 sequence (DNA): TGTGCCAGTAGTATAGAGCCGACAGGGGCCAAGGGCAATGAGCAGTTCTTC. It codes for CASSIEPTGAKGNEQFF.

This clone has only a few counts. The chain is built from TRBV28 and TRBJ1-1; 8 bases match TRBD1. The CDR3 length is 15 residues. Germline V gene sequence: CDR1 MDHEN, CDR2 SYDVKM. The V and J ends lost 2 bases and 1 base, in that order; junction bases with no gene match: 3. The CDR3 DNA follows: TGTGCCAGCAGTTTACCCGGACAGGGGAACACTGAAGCTTTCTTT. This encodes CASSLPGQGNTEAFF.

There are a few counts of this clone. The chain is built from TRBV7-9 and TRBJ2-7; D is ambiguous. This CDR3 has 15 residues. Trimming shortened V by 0 bases and J by 6 bases, and 15 bases separated the two germline ends. Germline assignment: CDR1 SEHNR and CDR2 FQNEAQ (reference sequence). CDR3 protein: CASSLAVGSLLEQYF. The CDR3 DNA reads TGTGCCAGCAGCTTAGCAGTGGGCTCCCTCCTCGAGCAGTACTTC.

V and J are TRBV29-1 and TRBJ1-5; D is perhaps TRBD1 (5 bases). The germline V and J ends were trimmed by 4 bases and 3 bases, with 10 bases remaining between them. The CDR3 is 13 residues long. Germline CDR1 is SQVTM and CDR2 is ANQGSEA. CDR3 region: CSVVGGDNQPQHF. The CDR3 DNA is TGCAGCGTTGTGGGAGGGGACAATCAGCCCCAGCATTTT.

The chain combines TRBV5-6 with TRBJ2-3; the match to TRBD2 covers 8 bases. Germline trimming cut 0 bases from V and 2 bases from J; bases unmatched to any gene: 14. Looked up from germline, CDR1 is SGHDT and CDR2 is YYEEEE. This CDR3 has 19 amino acids. CDR3 nucleotides: TGTGCCAGCAGCTTGGATGTCCCCCAGCGGGGGCCTTACACAGATACGCAGTATTTT. Amino acid sequence: CASSLDVPQRGPYTDTQYF.

This clone was recorded a few times. The CDR3 loop reads CASSVNRNQPQHF. CDR3 nucleotide sequence: TGTGCCAGCAGTGTAAACAGAAATCAGCCCCAGCATTTT. The rearrangement joins TRBV6-4 to TRBJ1-5; D remains unclear. This CDR3 is built from 13 residues. The V gene's germline CDR1 is MRHNA and CDR2 SNTAGT. The V end lost 4 bases, the J end lost 4 bases, and 8 bases lay between the germline ends.